The rows below give T cell receptor beta chains drawn from one sample of a study of cytomegalovirus exposure and HLA in healthy donors. TCRdb keeps only in-frame clones here, not all; method: immunoSEQ multiplex PCR. The profile shows around 150,000 clones, about 70% of them singletons. Input material: PBMCs. The receptor set was obtained from a woman in her forties in good health and CMV-seronegative. Each CDR3 is given with its conserved first and last residue. Each record gives: clone size, J gene, V gene, D gene, CDR3 DNA, CDR3 protein. D genes are given only for firm matches. The size field is filled for only some rows; it gives once, few, many or a size class.

>.|TRBJ1-3|TRBV7-9|.
TGTGCCAGCAGCCCGCCTCAATTGAAGACAGGCTCTGGAAACACCATATATTTT
CASSPPQLKTGSGNTIYF
>.|TRBJ1-2|TRBV9|.
TGTGCCAGCAGCGTAGACCTCAGGGCCTATGGCTACACCTTC
CASSVDLRAYGYTF
>.|TRBJ1-2|TRBV29-1|.
TGCAGCGTTCTGCGGGGGCAGGGTGGCTACACCTTC
CSVLRGQGGYTF
>few|TRBJ1-2|TRBV27|.
TGTGCCAGCAGGGACCCAGGACATATGAGCTACACCTTC
CASRDPGHMSYTF
>.|TRBJ1-5|TRBV4-1|.
TGCGCCAGCAGCCCCAACCGGGAAAGGAATCAGCCCCAGCATTTT
CASSPNRERNQPQHF
>.|TRBJ2-5|TRBV5-6|.
TGTGCCAGCAGCCTTGAAGAGACCCAGTACTTC
CASSLEETQYF
>.|TRBJ1-6|TRBV11-2|.
TGTGCCAGCAGCTTAAGAGGCCCTCTACCCCTCCACTTT
CASSLRGPLPLHF
>.|TRBJ1-1|TRBV7-3|.
TGTGCCAGCAGCGGGACACCCAACACTGAAGCTTTCTTT
CASSGTPNTEAFF
>.|TRBJ1-1|TRBV19|.
TGTGCCAGTAGTATCCGGGAGAACACTGAAGCTTTCTTT
CASSIRENTEAFF
>few|TRBJ2-2|TRBV7-9|TRBD1
TGTGCCAGCCCCCCCTGGACAGGGGACACCGGGGAGCTGTTTTTT
CASPPWTGDTGELFF
>.|TRBJ2-6|TRBV28|.
TGTGCCAGCAGTTTGGGGCAGGTCTACGTCTCTGGGGCCAACGTCCTGACTTTC
CASSLGQVYVSGANVLTF
>.|TRBJ1-2|TRBV7-9|.
TGTGCCAGCAGCTTGGAACAGGGTGTGGGCGGCTACACCTTC
CASSLEQGVGGYTF
>once|TRBJ2-5|TRBV4-3|TRBD2
TGCGCCAGCAGCCAAGATGGGGGGGGTGAGACCCAGTACTTC
CASSQDGGGETQYF
>.|TRBJ2-1|TRBV9|TRBD2
TGTGCCAGCAGCAACCCTCTAGCGGGGGCCCGGGATGAGCAGTTCTTC
CASSNPLAGARDEQFF
>.|TRBJ1-5|TRBV6-6|TRBD1
TGTGCCAGCAGTTCCGCCTTAGGGACAGACAATCAGCCCCAGCATTTT
CASSSALGTDNQPQHF
>few|TRBJ1-3|TRBV30|TRBD1
TGTGCCTGGAGTACCGGGACAGTCTCTGGAAACACCATATATTTT
CAWSTGTVSGNTIYF
>.|TRBJ2-5|TRBV2|.
TGTGCCAGCAGTGCGGCGCGGATCAGCCAAGAGACCCAGTACTTC
CASSAARISQETQYF
>.|TRBJ1-2|TRBV5-1|.
TGCGCCAGCAGTCCCGAGAGGATCTATGGCTACACCTTC
CASSPERIYGYTF
>.|TRBJ1-2|TRBV18|TRBD1
TGTGCCAGCGAACAGGGGAATAATGGCTACACCTTC
CASEQGNNGYTF
>.|TRBJ1-5|TRBV18|.
TGTGCCAGCTCACCAGGTCTCGCGGAGCCCCAGCATTTT
CASSPGLAEPQHF
>.|TRBJ1-5|TRBV4-1|.
TGCGCCAGCAGCCAAGAGCAGGGAAATTACAATCAGCCCCAGCATTTT
CASSQEQGNYNQPQHF
>.|TRBJ2-3|TRBV4-1|TRBD1
TGCGCCAGCAGCCAGCGACAGGGCCCCACAGATACGCAGTATTTT
CASSQRQGPTDTQYF
>.|TRBJ1-2|TRBV16|TRBD1
TGTGCCAGCAGCCGAAAGGGACAGGGTCTCGGCTACACCTTC
CASSRKGQGLGYTF
>.|TRBJ1-5|TRBV6-5|.
TGTGCCAGCAGTCCATCTCCGGACAGTTATCAGCCCCAGCATTTT
CASSPSPDSYQPQHF
>.|TRBJ1-3|TRBV10-3|.
TGTGCCGTCGAGCCCGGGGCTGGAAACACCATATATTTT
CAVEPGAGNTIYF
>.|TRBJ2-7|TRBV11-3|.
TGTGCCAGCAGCTTAACCGGTGACAGGAACGAGCAGTACTTC
CASSLTGDRNEQYF
>few|TRBJ2-5|TRBV29-1|TRBD2
TGCAGCGTTGAACACGGGGGGGCAAGAGAAGAGACCCAGTACTTC
CSVEHGGAREETQYF
>.|TRBJ1-6|TRBV7-6|TRBD1
TGTGCCAGCAGCCCCTCACAGGGGACTAATTCACCCCTCCACTTT
CASSPSQGTNSPLHF
>.|TRBJ1-2|TRBV7-8|TRBD1
TGTGCCAGCAGCCGCACAAGACAGGGGCTAAACGGCTACACCTTC
CASSRTRQGLNGYTF
>.|TRBJ2-1|TRBV27|TRBD2
TGTGCCAGCAGTTCACCTTACGCGGGGGGCGGCGATGAGCAGTTCTTC
CASSSPYAGGGDEQFF